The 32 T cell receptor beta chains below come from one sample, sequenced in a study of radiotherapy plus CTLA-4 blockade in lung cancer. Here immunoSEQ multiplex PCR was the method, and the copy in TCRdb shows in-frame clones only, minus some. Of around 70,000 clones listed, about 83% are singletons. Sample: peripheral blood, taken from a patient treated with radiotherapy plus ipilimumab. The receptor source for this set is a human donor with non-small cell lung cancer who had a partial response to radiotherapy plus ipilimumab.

This CDR3 is CASSLVTSGTDTQYF. The CDR3 DNA follows: TGCGCCAGCAGCTTGGTAACTAGCGGGACAGATACGCAGTATTTT. This chain uses TRBV5-1 with TRBJ2-3; 9 bases are shared with TRBD2. With 0 bases clipped from V and 3 bases from J, the junction kept 2 bases outside the gene matches. The CDR3 length is 15 residues. Germline V gene data show CDR1 as SGHRS and CDR2 as YFSETQ.

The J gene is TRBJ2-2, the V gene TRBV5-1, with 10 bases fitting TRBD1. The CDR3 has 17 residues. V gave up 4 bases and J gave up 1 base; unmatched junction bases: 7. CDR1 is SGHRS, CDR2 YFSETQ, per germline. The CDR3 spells CASSATTGGENTGELFF. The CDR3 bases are TGCGCCAGCAGCGCGACGACAGGGGGCGAGAACACCGGGGAGCTGTTTTTT.

CDR3 sequence (DNA): TGTGCCAGCAGTTACGGGACAGGGGGCGATGAGCAGTTCTTC. The encoded protein is CASSYGTGGDEQFF. The chain combines TRBV6-6 with TRBJ2-1, with 12 nucleotides matching TRBD1. Trimming cost V 2 bases and J 8 bases; bases outside gene matches: 1. The CDR3 length is 14 residues. CDR1 MNHNY and CDR2 SVGAGI come from the germline V gene (reference sequence).

CDR3 bases: TGTGCCAGCAGCTTAACTAGCGGCACAGATACGCAGTATTTT. Encoded protein: CASSLTSGTDTQYF. J is TRBJ2-3 and V is TRBV11-2, with 7 bases lining up with TRBD2. V trimming: 2 bases; J trimming: 1 base; junction bases outside the gene matches: 0. In germline, CDR1 is SGHAT, CDR2 FQNNGV. This CDR3 has 14 residues.

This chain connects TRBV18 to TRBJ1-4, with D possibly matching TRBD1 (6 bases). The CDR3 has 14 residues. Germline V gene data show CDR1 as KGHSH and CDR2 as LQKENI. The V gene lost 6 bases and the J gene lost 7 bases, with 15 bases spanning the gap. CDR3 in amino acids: CASSRTALGEKLFF. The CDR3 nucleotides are TGTGCCAGCTCCCGGACAGCTTTGGGTGAAAAACTGTTTTTT.

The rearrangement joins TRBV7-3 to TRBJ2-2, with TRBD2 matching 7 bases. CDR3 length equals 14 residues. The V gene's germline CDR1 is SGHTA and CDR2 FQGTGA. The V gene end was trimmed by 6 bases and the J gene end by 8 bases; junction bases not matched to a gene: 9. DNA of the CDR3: TGTGCCAGCAGTCAGGGACTATTGGGAGGGGAGCTGTTTTTT. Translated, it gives CASSQGLLGGELFF.

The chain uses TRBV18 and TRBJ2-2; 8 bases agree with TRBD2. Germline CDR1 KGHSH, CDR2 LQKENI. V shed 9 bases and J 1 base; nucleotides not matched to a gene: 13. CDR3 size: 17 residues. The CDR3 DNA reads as TGTGCCAGTCGCACGGCAAGCGGGAGATGGAACACCGGGGAGCTGTTTTTT. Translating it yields CASRTASGRWNTGELFF.

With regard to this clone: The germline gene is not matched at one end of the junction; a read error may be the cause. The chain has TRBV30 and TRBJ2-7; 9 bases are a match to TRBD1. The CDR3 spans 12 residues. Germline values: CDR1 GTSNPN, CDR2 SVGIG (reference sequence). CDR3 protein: CAWSARDRVQDF. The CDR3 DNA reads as TGTGCCTGGAGTGCCCGGGACAGGGTCCAGGACTTC. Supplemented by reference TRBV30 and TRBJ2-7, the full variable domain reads SQTIHQWPATLVQPVGSPLSLECTVEGTSNPNLYWYRQAAGRGLQLLFYSVGIGQISSEVPQNLSASRPQDRQFILSSKKLLLSDSGFYLCAWSARDRVQDFGPGTRLTVT.

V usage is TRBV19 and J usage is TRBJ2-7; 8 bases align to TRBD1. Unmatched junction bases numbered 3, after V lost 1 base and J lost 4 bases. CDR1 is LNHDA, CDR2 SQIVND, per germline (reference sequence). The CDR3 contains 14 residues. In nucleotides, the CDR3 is TGTGCCAGTAGTATAGGTGACAGGGGTTACGAGCAGTACTTC. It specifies CASSIGDRGYEQYF.

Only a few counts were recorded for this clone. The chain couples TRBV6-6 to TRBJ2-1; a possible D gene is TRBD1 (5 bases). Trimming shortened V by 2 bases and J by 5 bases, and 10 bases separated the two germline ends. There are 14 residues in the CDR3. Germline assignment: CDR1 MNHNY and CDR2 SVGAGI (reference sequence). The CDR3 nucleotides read TGTGCCAGCAGTTACAGGGGTTTGCACAATGAGCAGTTCTTC. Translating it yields CASSYRGLHNEQFF.

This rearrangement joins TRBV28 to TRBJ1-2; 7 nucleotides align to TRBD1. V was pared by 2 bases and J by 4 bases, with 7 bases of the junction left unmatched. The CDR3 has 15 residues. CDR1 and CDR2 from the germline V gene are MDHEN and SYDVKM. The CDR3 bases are TGTGCCAGCAGTTTAACAAGGGGGCTGGTCTATGGCTACACCTTC. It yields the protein CASSLTRGLVYGYTF.

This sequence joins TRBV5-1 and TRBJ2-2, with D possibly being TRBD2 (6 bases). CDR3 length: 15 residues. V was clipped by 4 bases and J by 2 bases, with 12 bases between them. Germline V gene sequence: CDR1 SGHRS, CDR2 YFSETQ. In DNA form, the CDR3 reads TGCGCCAGCAGCGGGGGGTCTAGTAACACCGGGGAGCTGTTTTTT. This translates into CASSGGSSNTGELFF. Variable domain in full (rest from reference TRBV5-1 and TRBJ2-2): KAGVTQTPRYLIKTRGQQVTLSCSPISGHRSVSWYQQTPGQGLQFLFEYFSETQRNKGNFPGRFSGRQFSNSRSEMNVSTLELGDSALYLCASSGGSSNTGELFFGEGSRLTVL.

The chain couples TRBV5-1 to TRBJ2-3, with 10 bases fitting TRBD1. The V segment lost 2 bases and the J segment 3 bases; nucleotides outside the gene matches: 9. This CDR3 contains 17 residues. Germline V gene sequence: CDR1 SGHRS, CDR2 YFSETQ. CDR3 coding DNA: TGCGCCAGCAGCTTAGGGACAGGGGTAGGGGCGACAGATACGCAGTATTTT. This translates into CASSLGTGVGATDTQYF. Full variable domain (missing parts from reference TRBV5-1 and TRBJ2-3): KAGVTQTPRYLIKTRGQQVTLSCSPISGHRSVSWYQQTPGQGLQFLFEYFSETQRNKGNFPGRFSGRQFSNSRSEMNVSTLELGDSALYLCASSLGTGVGATDTQYFGPGTRLTVL.

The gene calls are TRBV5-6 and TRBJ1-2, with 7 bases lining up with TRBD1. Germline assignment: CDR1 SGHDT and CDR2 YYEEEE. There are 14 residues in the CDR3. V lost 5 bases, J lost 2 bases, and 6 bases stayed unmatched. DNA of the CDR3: TGTGCCAGCAGTCCGACAGGGCGGAACTATGGCTACACCTTC. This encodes CASSPTGRNYGYTF.

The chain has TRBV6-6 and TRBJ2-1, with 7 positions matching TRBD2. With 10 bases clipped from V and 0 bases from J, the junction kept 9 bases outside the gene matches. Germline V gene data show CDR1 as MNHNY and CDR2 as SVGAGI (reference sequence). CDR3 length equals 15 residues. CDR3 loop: CAISALADSYNEQFF. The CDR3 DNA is TGTGCCATCTCGGCGCTAGCGGACTCCTACAATGAGCAGTTCTTC.

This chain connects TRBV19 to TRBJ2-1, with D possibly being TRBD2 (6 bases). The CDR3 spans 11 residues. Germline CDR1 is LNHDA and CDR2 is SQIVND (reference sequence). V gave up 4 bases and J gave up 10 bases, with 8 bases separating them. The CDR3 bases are TGTGCCAGTAGTAGCGGGATAGAGCAGTTCTTC. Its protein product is CASSSGIEQFF.

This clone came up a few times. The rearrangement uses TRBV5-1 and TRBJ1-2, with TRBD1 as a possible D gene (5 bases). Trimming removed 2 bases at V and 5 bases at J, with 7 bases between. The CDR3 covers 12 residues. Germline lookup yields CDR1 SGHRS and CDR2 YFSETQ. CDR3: CASSFDRYGYTF. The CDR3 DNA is TGCGCCAGCAGCTTCGACAGATATGGCTACACCTTC.

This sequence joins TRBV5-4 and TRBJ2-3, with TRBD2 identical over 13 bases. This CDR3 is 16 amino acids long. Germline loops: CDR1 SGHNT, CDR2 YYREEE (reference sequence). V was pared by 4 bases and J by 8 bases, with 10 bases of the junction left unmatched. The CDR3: CASSTGLAGPAVTQYF. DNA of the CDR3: TGTGCCAGCAGCACGGGACTAGCGGGACCTGCGGTTACGCAGTATTTT.

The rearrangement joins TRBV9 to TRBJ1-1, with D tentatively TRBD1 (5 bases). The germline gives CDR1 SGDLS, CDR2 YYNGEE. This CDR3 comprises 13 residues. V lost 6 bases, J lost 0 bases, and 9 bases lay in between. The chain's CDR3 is CASTRALNTEAFF. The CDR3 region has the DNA TGTGCCAGCACCAGGGCCTTGAACACTGAAGCTTTCTTT.

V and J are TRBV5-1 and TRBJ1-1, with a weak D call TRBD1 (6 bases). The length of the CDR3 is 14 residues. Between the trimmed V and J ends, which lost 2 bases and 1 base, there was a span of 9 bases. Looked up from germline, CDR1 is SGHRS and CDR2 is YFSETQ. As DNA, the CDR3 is TGCGCCAGCAGCTTTAGCAGGGGGAACACTGAAGCTTTCTTT. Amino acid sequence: CASSFSRGNTEAFF.

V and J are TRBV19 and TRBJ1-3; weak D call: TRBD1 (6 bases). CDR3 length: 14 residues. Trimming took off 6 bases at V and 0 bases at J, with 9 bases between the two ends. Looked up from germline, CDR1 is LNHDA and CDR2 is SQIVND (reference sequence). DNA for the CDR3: TGTGCCAGTAGCCGACAGGCCTCTGGAAACACCATATATTTT. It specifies CASSRQASGNTIYF.

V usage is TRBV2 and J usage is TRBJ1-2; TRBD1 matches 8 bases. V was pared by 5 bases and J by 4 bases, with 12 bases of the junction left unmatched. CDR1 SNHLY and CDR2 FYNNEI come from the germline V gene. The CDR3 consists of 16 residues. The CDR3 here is CASSSGQARRSYGYTF. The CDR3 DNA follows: TGTGCCAGCAGTTCGGGACAGGCCCGGAGATCCTATGGCTACACCTTC.

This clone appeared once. CDR3 coding DNA: TGTGCCAGCCGACAGGGACAGACTAATGAAAAACTGTTTTTT. It codes for CASRQGQTNEKLFF. This rearrangement joins TRBV6-1 to TRBJ1-4; 7 bases map to TRBD1. Germline CDR1 is MNHNS and CDR2 is SASEGT. This CDR3 is built from 14 residues. J was trimmed by 2 bases and V by 8 bases; bases with no gene match: 5.

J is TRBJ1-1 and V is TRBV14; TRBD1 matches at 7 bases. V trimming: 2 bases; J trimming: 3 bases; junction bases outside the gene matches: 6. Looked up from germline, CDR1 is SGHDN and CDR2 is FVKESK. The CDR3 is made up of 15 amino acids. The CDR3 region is CASSQQTGRYTEAFF. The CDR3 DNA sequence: TGTGCCAGCAGCCAACAGACAGGGAGGTACACTGAAGCTTTCTTT.

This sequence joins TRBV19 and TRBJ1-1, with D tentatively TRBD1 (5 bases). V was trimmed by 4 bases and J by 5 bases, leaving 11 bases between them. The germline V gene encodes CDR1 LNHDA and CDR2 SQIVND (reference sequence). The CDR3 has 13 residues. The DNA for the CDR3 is TGTGCCAGTAGTACCTCAGGGAGGACTGAAGCTTTCTTT. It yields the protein CASSTSGRTEAFF.

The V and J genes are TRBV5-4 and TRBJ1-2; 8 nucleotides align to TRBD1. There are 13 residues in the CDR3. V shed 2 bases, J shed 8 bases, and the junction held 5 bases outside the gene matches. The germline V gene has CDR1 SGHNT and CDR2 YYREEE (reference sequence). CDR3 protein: CASSLGQGVGYTF. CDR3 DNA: TGTGCCAGCAGCTTAGGACAGGGTGTGGGCTACACCTTC.

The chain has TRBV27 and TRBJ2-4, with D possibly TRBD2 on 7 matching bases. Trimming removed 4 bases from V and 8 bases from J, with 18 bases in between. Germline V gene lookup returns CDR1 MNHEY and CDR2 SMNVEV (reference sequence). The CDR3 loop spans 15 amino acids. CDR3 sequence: CASSSSQGGLDIQYF. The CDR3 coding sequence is TGTGCCAGCAGTTCCTCACAGGGAGGGCTTGACATTCAGTACTTC.

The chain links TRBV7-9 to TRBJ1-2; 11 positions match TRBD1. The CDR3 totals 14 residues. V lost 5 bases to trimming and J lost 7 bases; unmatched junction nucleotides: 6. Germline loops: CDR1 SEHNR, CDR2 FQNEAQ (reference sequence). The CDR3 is CASSPDRGRAGYTF. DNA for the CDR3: TGTGCCAGCAGCCCGGACAGGGGGCGCGCTGGCTACACCTTC.

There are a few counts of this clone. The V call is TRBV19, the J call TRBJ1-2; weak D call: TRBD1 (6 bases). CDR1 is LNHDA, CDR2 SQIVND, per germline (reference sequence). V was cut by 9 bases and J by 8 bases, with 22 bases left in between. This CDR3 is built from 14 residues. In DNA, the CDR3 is TGTGCCAGCATGAACAGGGCAAGGGGAGAAGGCTACACCTTC. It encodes CASMNRARGEGYTF.

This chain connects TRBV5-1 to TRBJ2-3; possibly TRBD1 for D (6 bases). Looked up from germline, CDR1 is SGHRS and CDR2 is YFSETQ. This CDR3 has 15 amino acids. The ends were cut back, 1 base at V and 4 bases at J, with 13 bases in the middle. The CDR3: CASSLLQGSADTQYF. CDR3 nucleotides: TGCGCCAGCAGCTTGCTTCAGGGGTCGGCAGATACGCAGTATTTT.

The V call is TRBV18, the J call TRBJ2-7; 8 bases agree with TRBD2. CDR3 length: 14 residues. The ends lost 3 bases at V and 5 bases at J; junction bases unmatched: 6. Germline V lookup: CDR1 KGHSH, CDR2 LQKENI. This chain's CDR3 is CASSPDRGGHEQYF. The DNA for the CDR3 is TGTGCCAGCTCACCCGACCGGGGGGGCCACGAGCAGTACTTC.

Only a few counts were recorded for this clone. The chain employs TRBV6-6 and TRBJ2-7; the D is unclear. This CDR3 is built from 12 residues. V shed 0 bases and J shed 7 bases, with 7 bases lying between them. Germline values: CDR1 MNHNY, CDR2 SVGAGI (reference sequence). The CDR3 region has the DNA TGTGCCAGCAGTTACTCCAGCGAGGAGCAGTACTTC. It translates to CASSYSSEEQYF.